This T cell receptor (beta chain) was recorded in a study of T-cell reconstitution after alpha-beta-depleted transplantation in children. CDR1 and CDR2 from the germline V gene are SGHRS and YFSETQ. V lost 4 bases and J 0 bases, leaving 15 bases between the germline ends. The CDR3 runs 16 residues. Findings and limits, study-wide: When one year had passed after transplant, most T-cell counts and diversity came from newly produced T cells.

During its preparation, the TCRbeta library received unique molecular identifiers. TCRdb passed the PCR reads through MiXCR, listing each CDR3 protein once. The sample contains about 980,000 distinct CDR3 sequences, roughly 29% of which appear only once. Comments on this clonotype: What it binds is unknown.

The chain uses TRBV5-1 and TRBJ2-3; D possibly corresponds to TRBD1 (5 bases). The sequenced sample was PBMCs, mostly from graft donor cells, obtained 360 days after TCRalphabeta/CD19-depleted stem cell transplant. The origin of this receptor is a boy under three years old who had a stem cell transplant for SCID, so the T cells may come from the graft donor. Here the CDR3 reads CASSTGRAGSTDTQYF. In DNA, the CDR3 is TGCGCCAGCAGCACCGGTCGGGCAGGGAGCACAGATACGCAGTATTTT.